Listed here are 27 T cell receptor beta chains from one sample, sequenced in a study of blood T cell repertoires in COVID-19. The assay was immunoSEQ multiplex PCR, and TCRdb's table has in-frame clones only and misses some. The sample consists of 65,000 to 85,000 clones, approximately 90% of them appearing once. The specimen sequenced was peripheral blood. The receptors derive from a human donor in a cohort sampled during active COVID-19.

V and J are TRBV12-3 or TRBV12-4 and TRBJ2-2; D might be TRBD1 (6 bases). The germline V and J ends were trimmed by 4 bases and 7 bases, with 10 bases remaining between them. CDR3 length: 13 amino acids. As DNA, the CDR3 is TGTGCCAGCAGTTCCCCCAGGGGCGGGGAGCTGTTTTTT. Its protein is CASSSPRGGELFF.

This clone was found once. The J gene is TRBJ1-2, the V gene TRBV6-1; TRBD1 might be the D (6 bases). Germline CDR1 reads MNHNS; CDR2 reads SASEGT. Trimming removed 2 bases from V and 4 bases from J, with 8 bases in between. This CDR3 is 13 amino acids long. This chain's CDR3 is CASSEQGSYGYTF. As DNA, the CDR3 is TGTGCCAGCAGTGAACAGGGGTCCTATGGCTACACCTTC.

The rearrangement links TRBV6-6 to TRBJ2-1; 8 bases are a match to TRBD2. The CDR3 loop spans 15 amino acids. Germline CDR1 and CDR2: MNHNY and SVGAGI (reference sequence). The J segment lost 0 bases and the V segment lost 7 bases, leaving 5 bases of the junction unmatched. CDR3 in DNA: TGTGCCAGCAACCCCGGGGGGGCCTCCTACAATGAGCAGTTCTTC. Its protein is CASNPGGASYNEQFF.

The rearrangement links TRBV7-8 to TRBJ2-3; D ambiguous. The length of the CDR3 is 16 residues. Germline V lookup: CDR1 SGHVS, CDR2 FQNEAQ. V was clipped by 5 bases and J by 0 bases, with 15 bases between them. This CDR3 is CASSPTPARSTDTQYF. DNA of the CDR3: TGTGCCAGCAGCCCGACCCCTGCCAGGAGCACAGATACGCAGTATTTT.

This clone was seen once. V usage is TRBV6-5 and J usage is TRBJ1-4; tentative D call: TRBD1 (5 bases). The CDR3 is 15 amino acids. V gave up 5 bases and J gave up 6 bases, with 16 bases separating them. Germline V gene sequence: CDR1 MNHEY, CDR2 SVGAGI. The CDR3 sequence: CASSRSPGSDEKLFF. The DNA for the CDR3 is TGTGCCAGCAGTCGGTCTCCAGGGTCGGATGAAAAACTGTTTTTT.

The gene calls are TRBV7-9 and TRBJ2-2; 10 bases map to TRBD1. The germline CDR1 and CDR2 sequences are SEHNR and FQNEAQ (reference sequence). The CDR3 covers 17 residues. Trimming at V came to 5 bases and at J to 5 bases, leaving 11 bases not matched to a gene. This CDR3 is CASSRTPGQGRTGELFF. The CDR3 coding sequence is TGTGCCAGCAGCCGGACCCCGGGACAGGGGAGAACCGGGGAGCTGTTTTTT.

The V and J genes are TRBV10-3 and TRBJ2-2; TRBD2 matches 8 bases. V gave up 9 bases and J gave up 7 bases; unmatched junction bases: 7. CDR1 and CDR2 from the germline V gene are ENHRY and SYGVKD. The CDR3 covers 13 residues. The DNA of the CDR3 is TGTGCCATATTTCACCGGGAGGGCGGGGAGCTGTTTTTT. Protein sequence: CAIFHREGGELFF.

This sequence joins TRBV25-1 and TRBJ2-7; D may be TRBD1 (6 bases). The ends were cut back, 4 bases at V and 1 base at J, with 11 bases in the middle. The germline V gene encodes CDR1 MGHDK and CDR2 SYGVNS. This CDR3 has 14 amino acids. The CDR3 sequence is CASSVQGPSYEQYF. As DNA, the CDR3 is TGTGCCAGCAGTGTTCAGGGGCCATCCTACGAGCAGTACTTC.

In this sample, this clone turned up once. This chain connects TRBV19 to TRBJ2-1; 9 nucleotides match TRBD2. The CDR3 is 15 residues long. Germline V gives CDR1 LNHDA, CDR2 SQIVND (reference sequence). With V trimmed by 3 bases and J by 2 bases, 2 bases remained unmatched. The CDR3 coding sequence is TGTGCCAGTAGTATGGGCGGGGGGGCCTACAATGAGCAGTTCTTC. Amino acid sequence: CASSMGGGAYNEQFF.

The V and J genes are TRBV6-6 and TRBJ2-2; 11 bases map to TRBD1. The V and J ends lost 4 bases and 6 bases, in that order; junction bases with no gene match: 4. The CDR3 is made up of 15 amino acids. Germline V gene data show CDR1 as MNHNY and CDR2 as SVGAGI (reference sequence). CDR3 amino acids: CASSFQGQGAGELFF. The CDR3 DNA sequence: TGTGCCAGCAGTTTCCAGGGACAGGGGGCCGGGGAGCTGTTTTTT.

The V and J genes are TRBV6-5 and TRBJ1-2; tentative D call: TRBD1 (6 bases). The V and J ends lost 2 bases and 4 bases respectively, with 11 bases between them. The V gene's germline CDR1 is MNHEY and CDR2 SVGAGI. CDR3 length: 14 amino acids. Here the CDR3 DNA reads TGTGCCAGCAGTTACGACAGGAGAACCTATGGCTACACCTTC. It is translated as CASSYDRRTYGYTF.

This rearrangement joins TRBV27 to TRBJ2-3; 11 nucleotides agree with TRBD2. Germline V gene data show CDR1 as MNHEY and CDR2 as SMNVEV (reference sequence). CDR3 length equals 16 residues. Trimming took 2 bases from V and 2 from J; bases not matched to a gene: 3. This CDR3 is CASSLLAGGNTDTQYF. CDR3 coding DNA: TGTGCCAGCAGTTTACTAGCGGGGGGAAACACAGATACGCAGTATTTT.

The CDR3 loop is CASSETTSGLYQETQYF. CDR3 nucleotide sequence: TGCGCCAGCAGCGAGACGACTAGCGGGCTGTACCAAGAGACCCAGTACTTC. The chain uses TRBV5-1 and TRBJ2-5; 10 bases fit TRBD2. This CDR3 has 17 amino acids. Germline V gene lookup returns CDR1 SGHRS and CDR2 YFSETQ. The junction had 9 bases not matched to a gene; V was cut back by 4 bases and J by 0 bases.

Concerning this clone: A read error may account for a junction end that differs from germline. J is TRBJ1-2 and V is TRBV28, with 9 bases that match TRBD1. The CDR3 has 13 amino acids. The V gene's germline CDR1 is MDHEN and CDR2 SYDVKM. The CDR3 bases are TGTGCCGGCAGTTCACAGGGGGCGGGTGGCTACACCTTC. This sequence encodes CAGSSQGAGGYTF.

V and J are TRBV7-8 and TRBJ2-3; 7 bases align to TRBD2. The CDR3 contains 12 residues. The V segment lost 5 bases and the J segment 6 bases; nucleotides outside the gene matches: 2. The germline CDR1 and CDR2 sequences are SGHVS and FQNEAQ. CDR3 bases: TGTGCCAGCAGCGTGCGGGGGGATACGCAGTATTTT. Its translation is CASSVRGDTQYF.

The chain carries TRBV30 and TRBJ2-7; 7 bases match TRBD1. Per the germline V gene, CDR1 is GTSNPN and CDR2 is SVGIG (reference sequence). The CDR3 consists of 13 residues. The V segment lost 2 bases and the J segment 5 bases; nucleotides outside the gene matches: 6. CDR3 DNA: TGTGCCTGGAGTAGAACAGGGGACGACGAGCAGTACTTC. Translation: CAWSRTGDDEQYF.

This sequence joins TRBV5-1 and TRBJ2-5; D gene unclear. The germline V gene has CDR1 SGHRS and CDR2 YFSETQ. The CDR3 is 14 amino acids. Trimming left V 3 bases short and J 4 bases short, with 13 bases between. The CDR3 bases are TGCGCCAGCAGCTCCCTAATAACCTCAGAGACCCAGTACTTC. Its protein is CASSSLITSETQYF.

The genes are TRBV18 and TRBJ1-5, with unresolved D. The CDR3 is 14 residues long. From germline, CDR1 is KGHSH and CDR2 LQKENI. The ends were cut back, 1 base at V and 5 bases at J, with 9 bases in the middle. This CDR3 reads CASSPLGGHQPQHF. CDR3 coding DNA: TGTGCCAGCTCACCACTCGGAGGGCATCAGCCCCAGCATTTT.

CDR3 amino acids: CASTLRLDQPQHF. CDR3 bases: TGTGCCAGCACCCTTCGCTTAGATCAGCCCCAGCATTTT. The chain links TRBV7-2 to TRBJ1-5; D not resolved. This CDR3 comprises 13 residues. V lost 7 bases and J 5 bases, leaving 12 bases between the germline ends. Germline assignment: CDR1 SGHTA and CDR2 FQGNSA.

This sequence joins TRBV19 and TRBJ2-3; 14 positions agree with TRBD2. Germline-derived CDR1 and CDR2 are LNHDA and SQIVND (reference sequence). The CDR3 spans 18 residues. V shed 4 bases, J shed 2 bases, and the junction held 8 bases outside the gene matches. CDR3 coding DNA: TGTGCCAGTAGTAGCGGGACTAGCGGGGGATTGTACACAGATACGCAGTATTTT. It is translated as CASSSGTSGGLYTDTQYF.

V gene TRBV29-1 combines with J gene TRBJ1-1; D gene unclear. Germline lookup yields CDR1 SQVTM and CDR2 ANQGSEA. V shed 4 bases and J shed 0 bases, with 9 bases lying between them. This CDR3 is 13 amino acids long. The DNA for the CDR3 is TGCAGCGTTGTAGACGTCTTGAACACTGAAGCTTTCTTT. This sequence encodes CSVVDVLNTEAFF.

The V and J genes are TRBV5-1 and TRBJ2-3; 11 nucleotides agree with TRBD2. Germline lookup yields CDR1 SGHRS and CDR2 YFSETQ. The CDR3 length is 18 residues. The trim removed 0 bases at V and 0 bases at J, leaving 6 bases unmatched. The CDR3 nucleotides read TGCGCCAGCAGCTTGGGAGCTAGCGGGGGGATTAGCACAGATACGCAGTATTTT. Translated, it gives CASSLGASGGISTDTQYF.

The J gene is TRBJ2-3, the V gene TRBV3-1 (or the pseudogene TRBV3-2); perhaps TRBD2 as D (6 bases). V gave up 6 bases and J gave up 0 bases, with 16 bases separating them. The CDR3 has 16 residues. In germline, CDR1 is LGHDT, CDR2 YNNKEL (reference sequence). CDR3 nucleotides: TGTGCCAGCAGTCGGACGGGGACTCCTAGCACAGATACGCAGTATTTT. It encodes CASSRTGTPSTDTQYF.

The DNA for the CDR3 is TGTGCCAGCAGACCAAACAGGGGATGGGGTGGCTACACCTTC. It encodes CASRPNRGWGGYTF. The J gene is TRBJ1-2, the V gene TRBV28; 7 nucleotides align to TRBD1. CDR3 length: 14 amino acids. V shed 6 bases, J shed 7 bases, and the junction held 11 bases outside the gene matches. Germline loops: CDR1 MDHEN, CDR2 SYDVKM.

This chain uses TRBV3-1 (or the pseudogene TRBV3-2) with TRBJ2-3, with TRBD1 identical over 7 bases. The V segment lost 2 bases and the J segment 1 base; nucleotides outside the gene matches: 3. Germline CDR1 LGHDT, CDR2 YNNKEL (reference sequence). There are 15 residues in the CDR3. The CDR3 DNA is TGTGCCAGCAGCCAACCTGGACAGGGCACAGATACGCAGTATTTT. It encodes CASSQPGQGTDTQYF.

The J gene is TRBJ1-2, the V gene TRBV2; D not resolved. Trimming removed 1 base from V and 4 bases from J, with 13 bases in between. CDR3 length: 15 residues. CDR1 and CDR2 from the germline V gene are SNHLY and FYNNEI. The CDR3 here is CASSEVPRTFYGYTF. For the CDR3, the DNA is TGTGCCAGCAGTGAAGTCCCCAGAACCTTCTATGGCTACACCTTC.

The V call is TRBV9, the J call TRBJ2-3; TRBD2 aligns across 7 bases. V was pared by 0 bases and J by 0 bases, with 10 bases of the junction left unmatched. The CDR3 is 18 residues long. Looked up from germline, CDR1 is SGDLS and CDR2 is YYNGEE. The CDR3 DNA is TGTGCCAGCAGCGTAGCTTGGGGAAGCGGGGTAAGCACAGATACGCAGTATTTT. This translates into CASSVAWGSGVSTDTQYF.